This T cell receptor beta chain was captured by sequencing in a study of cytomegalovirus exposure and HLA in healthy donors. The ends were cut back, 2 bases at V and 2 bases at J, with 7 bases in the middle. Germline CDR1 MDHEN, CDR2 SYDVKM. The CDR3 loop spans 14 amino acids. Comments on this clone: Its antigen is currently unknown.

Study results and caveats: Researchers reported that a few CMV-associated chains were confirmed in vitro as CMV antigen-specific.

The PCR contained 60 Vbeta and 13 Jbeta primers. The assay was immunoSEQ multiplex PCR, and TCRdb's table has in-frame clones only and misses some. The data hold 210,000 or so clones, with about 84% observed a single time. Sequencing was performed on PBMCs. This TCR was recovered from a human donor in good health. The genes are TRBV28 and TRBJ1-3, with D hard to call. CDR3 loop: CASSLDRAGNTIYF. CDR3 DNA sequence: TGTGCCAGCAGTTTAGATAGAGCTGGAAACACCATATATTTT.